A selection of T cell receptor beta chains follows, all from one sample in a study of T-cell memory formation after mild COVID-19. TCRdb independently ran MiXCR on the 5' RACE reads; one entry per CDR3 protein. The repertoire holds about 360,000 distinct CDR3 sequences, with under 15% as singletons. Sequencing was done on a sample of PBMCs or a T cell subset sorted from them (not recorded which). Every receptor here comes from a man aged 18-30 years who had mild COVID-19 (a few samples of this study predate the infection). Cell type and time point are not known. Each CDR3 is given with its conserved first and last residue. The D gene is left open where the match is weak. A row's size may be missing; if present it is once, few, many or a size class.

d_call clone_size j_call v_call cdr3_nt cdr3_aa
- - TRBJ1-3 TRBV20-1 TGCAGTGCTAGGGGGGCGGGGACGGGCGGAAACACCATATATTTT CSARGAGTGGNTIYF
- - TRBJ2-3 TRBV4-3 TGCGCCAGCAGCCAAGGATTAAGGCAGGCAACTGATACGCAGTATTTT CASSQGLRQATDTQYF
TRBD2 few TRBJ2-2 TRBV5-1 TGCGCCAGCAACGCGGGGGGCTCGAACACCGGGGAGCTGTTTTTT CASNAGGSNTGELFF
- - TRBJ1-3 TRBV4-2 TGTGCCAGCAGCCAAGATAAGAGCGCAGGGGGAAACACCATATATTTT CASSQDKSAGGNTIYF
- few TRBJ2-3 TRBV20-1 TGCAGTGCTAGAGTTCTGGGGGAACCCACAGATACGCAGTATTTT CSARVLGEPTDTQYF
TRBD1 - TRBJ1-1 TRBV29-1 TGCAGCGTTGAAGATGGCCAGGGGGGGTGGGACACTGAAGCTTTCTTT CSVEDGQGGWDTEAFF
- few TRBJ2-5 TRBV5-1 TGCGCCAGCAGCTTGGCACTAGGACCGGCGACACAAGAGACCCAGTACTTC CASSLALGPATQETQYF
TRBD1 few TRBJ1-1 TRBV5-5 TGTGCCAGCAGCCGGCCCGGGACAGGGATCCCTGAAGCTTTCTTT CASSRPGTGIPEAFF
- - TRBJ1-1 TRBV9 TGTGCCAGCAGCGAGCCGGTCAACACTGAAGCTTTCTTT CASSEPVNTEAFF
- few TRBJ1-1 TRBV7-9 TGTGCCAGCAGCGACCGTTCGTCGGTCGGTGAAGCTTTCTTT CASSDRSSVGEAFF
- few TRBJ2-1 TRBV7-9 TGTGCCAGCAGCAACACTGGACTGGTAGTGCGTCGGTTCTTC CASSNTGLVVRRFF
- - TRBJ2-3 TRBV19 TGTGCCAGTAGTCCCCGGGCCGGTCGGAGCACGCAGTATTTT CASSPRAGRSTQYF
TRBD2 few TRBJ2-2 TRBV6-2/TRBV6-3 TGTGCCAGCAGCCTGACGGCGGGGGGGCGGAGCACCGGGGAGCTGTTTTTT CASSLTAGGRSTGELFF
- many TRBJ2-5 TRBV28 TGTGCCAGCAGTTTAGTCCGGCCACTCCAAGAGACCCAGTACTTC CASSLVRPLQETQYF
- few TRBJ2-3 TRBV7-2 TGTGCCAGCAGCCTGACTACACGTGCTAGCACAGATACGCAGTATTTT CASSLTTRASTDTQYF
- few TRBJ1-5 TRBV7-3 TGTGCCGGCGAGGTACGGACCGTGACGTCTTGTCAGCCCCAGCATTTT CAGEVRTVTSCQPQHF
- - TRBJ2-2 TRBV6-2/TRBV6-3 TGTGCCAGCAGTTACCCGAGGCGGTTAGGGGAGCTGTTTTTT CASSYPRRLGELFF
TRBD2 - TRBJ2-2 TRBV4-3 TGCGCCAGCAGCCAAGTCTACGGGGGGGACACCGGGGAGCTGTTTTTT CASSQVYGGDTGELFF
TRBD2 - TRBJ2-3 TRBV7-9 TGTGCCAGCAGCTTAGTGCTAGCGGGGATAGATACGCAGTATTTT CASSLVLAGIDTQYF
- few TRBJ2-5 TRBV7-9 TGTGCCAGCAGCCCAAGGGATGAACTAACAGAGACCCAGTACTTC CASSPRDELTETQYF